Below, 13 T cell receptor beta chains from the same sample are listed, as sequenced in a study of blood T cell repertoires in COVID-19. Some clones are missing from TCRdb's copy, which holds only in-frame ones; the method was immunoSEQ multiplex PCR. This sample has over 85,000 clones; 86% occur once, and the top ten carry over 15%. Sequenced input: peripheral blood. Receptors were obtained from an elderly woman with acute or convalescent COVID-19.

A single count supports this clone. This chain uses TRBV4-2 with TRBJ2-2; 12 bases align to TRBD2. The germline V gene has CDR1 LGHNA and CDR2 YNFKEQ. The CDR3 is 18 amino acids. V shed 0 bases, J shed 5 bases, and the junction held 7 bases outside the gene matches. The CDR3 spells CASSQDGLAGGWTGELFF. CDR3 DNA sequence: TGTGCCAGCAGCCAAGATGGGCTAGCGGGGGGGTGGACCGGGGAGCTGTTTTTT.

V and J are TRBV6-5 and TRBJ1-6, with D possibly being TRBD1 (6 bases). Trimming removed 7 bases at V and 4 bases at J, with 14 bases between. CDR1 and CDR2 from the germline V gene are MNHEY and SVGAGI. CDR3 size: 15 residues. As DNA, the CDR3 is TGTGCCAGCAACCAGGGGCGGGGGTATAATTCACCCCTCCACTTT. Protein: CASNQGRGYNSPLHF.

The chain links TRBV15 to TRBJ1-4; D perhaps matches TRBD1 (5 bases). Trimming left V 1 base short and J 5 bases short, with 11 bases between. Germline CDR1 and CDR2: LNHNV and YYDKDF (reference sequence). The CDR3 has 15 amino acids. The CDR3 bases are TGTGCCACCAGCAGAGCCCGGGACTTCAATGAAAAACTGTTTTTT. This codes for CATSRARDFNEKLFF.

In this sample, this clone turned up once. The V call is TRBV2, the J call TRBJ2-3, with 7 positions matching TRBD2. Germline loops: CDR1 SNHLY, CDR2 FYNNEI. The CDR3 loop spans 15 amino acids. With 6 bases clipped from V and 1 base from J, the junction kept 7 bases outside the gene matches. CDR3 region: CASSGLVWGTDTQYF. The CDR3, as DNA: TGTGCCAGCAGCGGACTAGTTTGGGGCACAGATACGCAGTATTTT.

The chain carries TRBV27 and TRBJ2-2, with 11 bases that match TRBD2. The CDR3 contains 16 residues. CDR1 is MNHEY, CDR2 SMNVEV, per germline (reference sequence). Unmatched junction bases numbered 8, after V lost 6 bases and J lost 5 bases. The CDR3 spells CASRRLAGFRTGELFF. CDR3 bases: TGTGCCAGCAGAAGACTAGCGGGGTTCAGGACCGGGGAGCTGTTTTTT.

The V call is TRBV6-1, the J call TRBJ1-4; the match to TRBD1 covers 11 bases. The V segment lost 2 bases and the J segment 7 bases; nucleotides outside the gene matches: 3. Germline V gives CDR1 MNHNS, CDR2 SASEGT. The CDR3 spans 15 residues. CDR3 in amino acids: CASSESDRGREKLFF. The CDR3 nucleotides are TGTGCCAGCAGTGAATCGGACAGGGGGCGTGAAAAACTGTTTTTT.

The sample holds a few counts of this clone. V usage is TRBV2 and J usage is TRBJ1-1, with a weak D call TRBD1 (5 bases). Trimming shortened V by 4 bases and J by 3 bases, and 12 bases separated the two germline ends. CDR3 length equals 14 residues. Germline V lookup: CDR1 SNHLY, CDR2 FYNNEI. The CDR3 nucleotides are TGTGCCAGCAGTGGGGTAAGGGGTTACACTGAAGCTTTCTTT. Protein: CASSGVRGYTEAFF.

The V gene is TRBV11-3, the J gene TRBJ1-1; D is unresolved. The ends were cut back, 5 bases at V and 1 base at J, with 14 bases in the middle. CDR1 is SGHNT, CDR2 YENEEA, per germline. The CDR3 sequence is 15 residues long. CDR3 amino acids: CASSPGGPKNTEAFF. CDR3 in DNA: TGTGCCAGCAGCCCGGGTGGCCCGAAGAACACTGAAGCTTTCTTT.

This clone was counted once. The J gene is TRBJ1-6, the V gene TRBV5-1, with D possibly being TRBD1 (5 bases). Germline-derived CDR1 and CDR2 are SGHRS and YFSETQ. Trimming pared 6 bases from V and 7 bases from J, leaving 17 bases between. CDR3 length equals 15 residues. CDR3 loop: CASTQQVQGNSPLHF. CDR3 bases: TGCGCCAGCACCCAACAGGTACAAGGGAATTCACCCCTCCACTTT.

The V gene is TRBV6-6, the J gene TRBJ1-2; 7 positions agree with TRBD1. This CDR3 contains 15 residues. Per germline, CDR1 MNHNY and CDR2 SVGAGI (reference sequence). V lost 4 bases and J lost 7; bases outside the gene matches: 12. This chain's CDR3 is CASSSAPQGMAGYTF. The CDR3, as DNA: TGTGCCAGCAGTTCGGCGCCACAGGGGATGGCTGGCTACACCTTC.

The chain recombines TRBV24-1 with TRBJ1-5, with 12 bases lining up with TRBD1. The germline V gene has CDR1 KGHDR and CDR2 SFDVKD. The CDR3 runs 16 residues. Losses at the gene ends were 4 bases for V and 5 bases for J; bases not matched to a gene: 5. The DNA of the CDR3 is TGTGCCACCAGTGAACCCGGGACAGGGGGCGATCAGCCCCAGCATTTT. This translates into CATSEPGTGGDQPQHF.

The J gene is TRBJ2-1, the V gene TRBV19, with a weak D call TRBD1 (6 bases). V gave up 5 bases and J gave up 2 bases, with 13 bases separating them. Germline CDR1 reads LNHDA; CDR2 reads SQIVND (reference sequence). This CDR3 contains 15 residues. This CDR3 is CASSSTGATYNEQFF. The CDR3 nucleotides read TGTGCCAGTAGTTCGACAGGCGCGACCTACAATGAGCAGTTCTTC.

The chain links TRBV9 to TRBJ2-1; 9 bases are shared with TRBD1. The trim removed 4 bases at V and 4 bases at J, leaving 6 bases unmatched. CDR3 length equals 15 residues. CDR1 and CDR2 from the germline V gene are SGDLS and YYNGEE. CDR3 residues: CASSQRQGGYNEQFF. Here the CDR3 DNA reads TGTGCCAGCAGCCAACGACAGGGGGGTTACAATGAGCAGTTCTTC. Complete variable domain (other parts from reference TRBV9 and TRBJ2-1): DSGVTQTPKHLITATGQRVTLRCSPRSGDLSVYWYQQSLDQGLQFLIQYYNGEERAKGNILERFSAQQFPDLHSELNLSSLELGDSALYFCASSQRQGGYNEQFFGPGTRLTVL.